Listed below are T cell receptor beta chains from one sample, sequenced in a study of T cell changes during pregnancy in multiple sclerosis. Assay: immunoSEQ multiplex PCR; the TCRdb copy retains only in-frame clones and omits some. The table records over 45,000 clones, around nine tenths of them present only once. This specimen consisted of peripheral blood, obtained in the third trimester of pregnancy. These TCRs come from a female donor in good health, enrolled as a control in a pregnancy study. Both conserved end residues are trimmed from each CDR3. A D gene is named only where the DNA matches it firmly. Size is stated for part of the rows, as once, few or many counts, or as a class when the clone is expanded.

j_call: TRBJ2-7
cdr3_length: 11
v_call: TRBV11-3
clone_size: -
d_call: -
cdr3_aa: ASSLQWLDEQY

j_call: TRBJ1-2
cdr3_length: 12
v_call: TRBV9
clone_size: -
d_call: -
cdr3_aa: ASSVDPANYGYT

j_call: TRBJ2-1
cdr3_length: 15
v_call: TRBV7-7
clone_size: -
d_call: TRBD2
cdr3_aa: ASSPAPGLAGGDEQF

j_call: TRBJ2-6
cdr3_length: 16
v_call: TRBV19
clone_size: -
d_call: TRBD1
cdr3_aa: ASSMGGRGLSGANVLT

j_call: TRBJ1-1
cdr3_length: 11
v_call: TRBV28
clone_size: -
d_call: -
cdr3_aa: ASSLWGQELAF

j_call: TRBJ2-3
cdr3_length: 14
v_call: TRBV5-1
clone_size: once
d_call: -
cdr3_aa: ASSLTRFPSTDTQY

j_call: TRBJ2-1
cdr3_length: 12
v_call: TRBV19
clone_size: -
d_call: -
cdr3_aa: ATRVGLGYNEQF

j_call: TRBJ2-7
cdr3_length: 13
v_call: TRBV28
clone_size: -
d_call: -
cdr3_aa: ASSQRGRGSEEQY

j_call: TRBJ2-7
cdr3_length: 13
v_call: TRBV5-1
clone_size: -
d_call: TRBD1
cdr3_aa: ASSLEGDRGHEQY

j_call: TRBJ2-1
cdr3_length: 10
v_call: TRBV28
clone_size: -
d_call: TRBD2
cdr3_aa: AGGTSSNEQF

j_call: TRBJ1-2
cdr3_length: 11
v_call: TRBV27
clone_size: -
d_call: -
cdr3_aa: ASSLARVYGYT

j_call: TRBJ1-5
cdr3_length: 12
v_call: TRBV28
clone_size: -
d_call: TRBD1
cdr3_aa: ASSPDRVNQPQH

j_call: TRBJ2-2
cdr3_length: 19
v_call: TRBV4-1
clone_size: -
d_call: TRBD1
cdr3_aa: ASSQSRGVGQGRSGTGELF

j_call: TRBJ1-5
cdr3_length: 12
v_call: TRBV14
clone_size: -
d_call: TRBD1
cdr3_aa: ASSQTGNNQPQH

j_call: TRBJ1-1
cdr3_length: 14
v_call: TRBV7-2
clone_size: few
d_call: TRBD1
cdr3_aa: ASSRRQGARDTEAF

j_call: TRBJ1-1
cdr3_length: 14
v_call: TRBV10-2
clone_size: -
d_call: -
cdr3_aa: ASRPDRPTWNTEAF

j_call: TRBJ1-1
cdr3_length: 11
v_call: TRBV19
clone_size: -
d_call: -
cdr3_aa: ASSSWADTEAF

j_call: TRBJ2-5
cdr3_length: 14
v_call: TRBV5-8
clone_size: -
d_call: -
cdr3_aa: ASSLGQAGIQETQY

j_call: TRBJ2-7
cdr3_length: 13
v_call: TRBV27
clone_size: once
d_call: TRBD2
cdr3_aa: ASKDSLAGRMEQY

j_call: TRBJ1-2
cdr3_length: 11
v_call: TRBV27
clone_size: -
d_call: -
cdr3_aa: ASSLSPTRGYT

j_call: TRBJ2-3
cdr3_length: 11
v_call: TRBV30
clone_size: -
d_call: -
cdr3_aa: AWSGSSRDTQY

j_call: TRBJ1-4
cdr3_length: 13
v_call: TRBV6-6
clone_size: -
d_call: -
cdr3_aa: ASSTPDGGDEKLF

j_call: TRBJ1-5
cdr3_length: 11
v_call: TRBV7-8
clone_size: -
d_call: -
cdr3_aa: ASSLGAQQPQH

j_call: TRBJ2-7
cdr3_length: 13
v_call: TRBV2
clone_size: -
d_call: -
cdr3_aa: ASSPSRENLYEQY

j_call: TRBJ2-1
cdr3_length: 13
v_call: TRBV6-4
clone_size: few
d_call: TRBD2
cdr3_aa: ASSDSAGGYNEQF

j_call: TRBJ1-2
cdr3_length: 11
v_call: TRBV7-2
clone_size: -
d_call: -
cdr3_aa: ASSSDTNYGYT

j_call: TRBJ2-5
cdr3_length: 10
v_call: TRBV7-2
clone_size: -
d_call: -
cdr3_aa: ASSLLMETQY

j_call: TRBJ2-7
cdr3_length: 12
v_call: TRBV5-1
clone_size: -
d_call: -
cdr3_aa: ASSLEQPPYEQY

j_call: TRBJ1-2
cdr3_length: 12
v_call: TRBV4-3
clone_size: -
d_call: -
cdr3_aa: ASSQLRGRADYT

j_call: TRBJ1-2
cdr3_length: 14
v_call: TRBV4-1
clone_size: -
d_call: TRBD1
cdr3_aa: ASSQEYRGLNYGYT

j_call: TRBJ2-4
cdr3_length: 14
v_call: TRBV7-2
clone_size: -
d_call: -
cdr3_aa: ASSLLQGSPKNIQY

j_call: TRBJ1-4
cdr3_length: 13
v_call: TRBV15
clone_size: -
d_call: -
cdr3_aa: ATSRVGGSNEKLF

j_call: TRBJ2-7
cdr3_length: 10
v_call: TRBV2
clone_size: -
d_call: -
cdr3_aa: ASREEHYEQY

j_call: TRBJ2-1
cdr3_length: 14
v_call: TRBV4-2
clone_size: -
d_call: TRBD2
cdr3_aa: ASSPRTSGVYNEQF

j_call: TRBJ1-5
cdr3_length: 12
v_call: TRBV28
clone_size: few
d_call: TRBD1
cdr3_aa: ASRPGTANQPQH

j_call: TRBJ1-1
cdr3_length: 10
v_call: TRBV29-1
clone_size: once
d_call: TRBD1
cdr3_aa: SGDRGRFGAF

j_call: TRBJ1-3
cdr3_length: 14
v_call: TRBV9
clone_size: -
d_call: -
cdr3_aa: ASSSMGGPYGNTIY

j_call: TRBJ2-7
cdr3_length: 12
v_call: TRBV7-2
clone_size: once
d_call: TRBD1
cdr3_aa: ASSFYPTGGEQY

j_call: TRBJ1-2
cdr3_length: 11
v_call: TRBV29-1
clone_size: once
d_call: -
cdr3_aa: SVELDSSYGYT

j_call: TRBJ2-5
cdr3_length: 13
v_call: TRBV7-9
clone_size: -
d_call: -
cdr3_aa: ASSLIRDSQETQY